This TCR beta chain was sequenced during a study of T-cell memory formation after mild COVID-19. Across the study: TCR clusters were mostly donor specific. Study-wide points: Some clones that responded were present in memory (sampled pre-infection), which suggests cross-reactive memory joined. The CD4+ clones that contracted clustered mainly within CM and EM, and the CD8+ clones concentrated in EMRA. Second-wave clones with a day 37 peak had unconfirmed SARS-CoV-2 specificity.

Details on this clonotype: Its antigen is as yet unknown.

TCRdb analysed the 5' RACE reads with MiXCR anew, one entry per CDR3 protein. The sample holds 44,000 or so distinct CDR3 sequences, 7.5% to 10% seen once. Per germline, CDR1 SGDLS and CDR2 YYNGEE. Trimming removed 3 bases at V and 1 base at J, with 11 bases between. The CDR3 is made up of 15 amino acids. The chain employs TRBV9 and TRBJ2-1, with a weak D call TRBD1 (7 bases). This receptor was taken from an adult woman who had mild COVID-19 (a few samples of this study predate the infection). Cell type and time point are not known. The sample consisted of PBMCs or a T cell subset sorted from them (not recorded which). The CDR3, as DNA: TGTGCCAGCAGCGAGGGGGGACAGTCCTACAATGAGCAGTTCTTC. Protein: CASSEGGQSYNEQFF.